The 17 T cell receptor beta chains reported below all come from one sample, sequenced in a study of T cell responses to AZD1222 COVID-19 vaccine. Clones were read by immunoSEQ multiplex PCR, and TCRdb kept only the in-frame ones, dropping some. In the table there are more than 95,000 clones, approximately 87% of which are singletons. The sequences come from peripheral blood, collected on day 0 of AZD1222 vaccination. The receptors here all came from an adult in good health.

This clone was observed a handful of times. The J gene is TRBJ1-1, the V gene TRBV5-1; TRBD1 matches at 7 bases. Germline V gene sequence: CDR1 SGHRS, CDR2 YFSETQ. The CDR3 is 15 residues long. Unmatched junction bases numbered 5, after V lost 3 bases and J lost 0 bases. As DNA, the CDR3 is TGCGCCAGCAGCTCTCGGACAGGTCTGAACACTGAAGCTTTCTTT. Protein product: CASSSRTGLNTEAFF.

This clone was recorded only once. This chain connects TRBV9 to TRBJ1-1, with D uncertain. Trimming took 0 bases from V and 2 from J, leaving 2 bases between them. Germline V lookup: CDR1 SGDLS, CDR2 YYNGEE. CDR3 length: 12 residues. CDR3 nucleotides: TGTGCCAGCAGCGTAGCAAACACTGAAGCTTTCTTT. Its translation is CASSVANTEAFF.

The chain uses TRBV28 and TRBJ2-6; the D gene is possibly TRBD1 (5 bases). Trimming removed 2 bases at V and 0 bases at J, with 11 bases between. Germline-derived CDR1 and CDR2 are MDHEN and SYDVKM. This CDR3 has 17 residues. The CDR3 region is CASSLVGATSGANVLTF. The CDR3 DNA is TGTGCCAGCAGTTTAGTAGGGGCGACCTCTGGGGCCAACGTCCTGACTTTC.

The chain carries TRBV7-2 and TRBJ2-7; 10 positions agree with TRBD2. CDR1 and CDR2 (germline): SGHTA, FQGNSA. The J segment lost 5 bases and the V segment lost 5 bases, leaving 9 bases of the junction unmatched. The CDR3 loop spans 15 amino acids. CDR3 sequence: CASSPTAGGLDEQYF. The CDR3 DNA reads as TGTGCCAGCAGCCCCACAGCGGGAGGGCTTGACGAGCAGTACTTC.

V is TRBV6-5 and J is TRBJ1-2; TRBD1 is a possible D gene (6 bases). The CDR3 is 15 residues long. V was cut by 0 bases and J by 4 bases, with 12 bases left in between. CDR1 and CDR2 (germline): MNHEY, SVGAGI. CDR3 bases: TGTGCCAGCAGTTACTCGTCGGACAGATTCTATGGCTACACCTTC. It is translated as CASSYSSDRFYGYTF.

The V call is TRBV7-9, the J call TRBJ2-5; 11 bases are shared with TRBD2. The V gene end was trimmed by 2 bases and the J gene end by 5 bases; junction bases not matched to a gene: 4. The CDR3 spans 15 residues. Germline CDR1 is SEHNR and CDR2 is FQNEAQ (reference sequence). The CDR3 DNA reads TGTGCCAGCAGCTTACTAGCGGGGGGAGGGGAGACCCAGTACTTC. Its protein is CASSLLAGGGETQYF.

The gene calls are TRBV2 and TRBJ1-5; TRBD1 is a possible D gene (5 bases). The germline gives CDR1 SNHLY, CDR2 FYNNEI. V lost 7 bases and J lost 2, with 18 bases in between. This CDR3 region has 16 residues. CDR3 region: CASNLPGLGGNQPQHF. The CDR3 region has the DNA TGTGCCAGCAACTTACCCGGTTTAGGGGGCAATCAGCCCCAGCATTTT.

The chain's CDR3 is CASSQWRDYEQYF. CDR3 sequence (DNA): TGCGCCAGCAGCCAATGGCGGGACTACGAGCAGTACTTC. This chain links TRBV4-3 with TRBJ2-7; maybe TRBD2 (6 bases). Germline V gene sequence: CDR1 LGHNA, CDR2 YSLEER. The CDR3 contains 13 residues. V lost 2 bases, J lost 3 bases, and 8 bases lay in between.

This chain connects TRBV6-2 or TRBV6-3 to TRBJ2-7; D remains ambiguous. The ends were cut back, 6 bases at V and 4 bases at J, with 7 bases in the middle. The CDR3 consists of 11 residues. The germline CDR1 and CDR2 sequences are MNHEY and SVGEGT. The CDR3 coding sequence is TGTGCCAGCAGCCAACTTTACGAGCAGTACTTC. Its translation is CASSQLYEQYF.

This chain links TRBV7-8 with TRBJ2-7; D call uncertain. CDR1 and CDR2 (germline): SGHVS, FQNEAQ. V dropped 5 bases and J dropped 2 bases, with 13 bases sitting between them. The CDR3 covers 14 residues. CDR3 DNA sequence: TGTGCCAGCAGCACTCGGATAGATCCCTACGAGCAGTACTTC. Protein: CASSTRIDPYEQYF. The complete variable domain, with remaining parts taken from reference TRBV7-8 and TRBJ2-7, reads GAGVSQSPRYKVAKRGQDVALRCDPISGHVSLFWYQQALGQGPEFLTYFQNEAQLDKSGLPSDRFFAERPEGSVSTLKIQRTQQEDSAVYLCASSTRIDPYEQYFGPGTRLTVT.

This clone has just a few counts. The J gene is TRBJ1-4, the V gene TRBV7-2, with a tentative D call TRBD1 (6 bases). V lost 3 bases to trimming and J lost 7 bases, with 9 bases between them. CDR3 size: 13 residues. In germline, CDR1 is SGHTA, CDR2 FQGNSA. This CDR3 reads CASSLGAGEKLFF. CDR3 DNA: TGTGCCAGCAGCTTGGGGGCCGGTGAAAAACTGTTTTTT.

The chain recombines TRBV5-4 with TRBJ2-5, with D hard to call. This CDR3 has 13 amino acids. Trimming left V 1 base short and J 3 bases short, with 7 bases between. The germline V gene encodes CDR1 SGHNT and CDR2 YYREEE (reference sequence). Here the CDR3 reads CASSLRTEETQYF. The CDR3 DNA reads as TGTGCCAGCAGCTTGCGGACGGAAGAGACCCAGTACTTC.

The chain recombines TRBV24-1 with TRBJ2-6; 8 nucleotides agree with TRBD1. This CDR3 has 17 residues. V gave up 10 bases and J gave up 2 bases; unmatched junction bases: 12. In germline, CDR1 is KGHDR, CDR2 SFDVKD. CDR3 coding DNA: TGTGCCACGCCATCAGGGGGCGGCGGACCTGGGGCCAACGTCCTGACTTTC. Translating it yields CATPSGGGGPGANVLTF.

This clone was seen once. The chain is built from TRBV29-1 and TRBJ2-2; D might be TRBD2 (5 bases). The germline V gene has CDR1 SQVTM and CDR2 ANQGSEA. Trimming removed 7 bases from V and 0 bases from J, with 12 bases in between. The CDR3 has 14 amino acids. CDR3 DNA: TGCAGCGCGAGGGCCCCCGCGAACACCGGGGAGCTGTTTTTT. It translates to CSARAPANTGELFF.

The rearrangement joins TRBV9 to TRBJ2-7, with TRBD2 matching 9 bases. The CDR3 loop spans 15 amino acids. V shed 2 bases, J shed 1 base, and the junction held 4 bases outside the gene matches. Per the germline V gene, CDR1 is SGDLS and CDR2 is YYNGEE. In DNA form, the CDR3 reads TGTGCCAGCAGCGTCGGCGGGAGGGCTTCCTACGAGCAGTACTTC. It yields the protein CASSVGGRASYEQYF.

V usage is TRBV7-3 and J usage is TRBJ1-6, with D tentatively TRBD1 (5 bases). The CDR3 has 15 amino acids. V lost 4 bases and J lost 8, with 15 bases in between. Germline V lookup: CDR1 SGHTA, CDR2 FQGTGA. CDR3 amino acids: CASSSRGGVDSPLHF. The CDR3 DNA reads as TGTGCCAGCAGCTCCCGGGGGGGGGTGGATTCACCCCTCCACTTT. Using reference TRBV7-3 and TRBJ1-6 for the parts outside the CDR3, the full variable domain is GAGVSQTPSNKVTEKGKYVELRCDPISGHTALYWYRQSLGQGPEFLIYFQGTGAADDSGLPNDRFFAVRPEGSVSTLKIQRTERGDSAVYLCASSSRGGVDSPLHFGNGTRLTVT.

J is TRBJ2-1 and V is TRBV5-1; 9 bases agree with TRBD1. Trimming removed 4 bases from V and 4 bases from J; junction bases left unmatched: 6. The germline gives CDR1 SGHRS, CDR2 YFSETQ. The CDR3 extends over 15 amino acids. The CDR3 here is CASSPGTGPYNEQFF. For the CDR3, the DNA is TGCGCCAGCAGCCCCGGGACAGGGCCTTACAATGAGCAGTTCTTC.